This T cell receptor (beta chain) was sequenced for a study of blood T cell repertoires in COVID-19. Across the whole study: Spain, Italy and the United States supplied samples that represented acute and convalescent COVID-19. T cells, B-cell-depleted T cells, or PBMCs provided the cDNA or gDNA that served as material.

This clone has just a few counts. As originally analysed: Amplification with reference gene primers provided the estimates of nucleated cell counts. Sequencing used immunoSEQ multiplex PCR; TCRdb keeps in-frame clones, though not all of them. D and trimming were read from the DNA, whereas the V and J calls and clone size are those reported in that table. The profile shows 95,000 to 150,000 clones, almost 90% of them singletons. The CDR3 runs 16 residues. The sequence derives from a woman aged 45-60 years with active or convalescent COVID-19. The gene calls are TRBV21-1 and TRBJ2-1; the listed D gene, TRBD2, was not tested against the DNA. TRBV21-1 is shown as a pseudogene. Sequenced sample: peripheral blood. The CDR3 region is CASSKIWRDSYNEQFF. The CDR3 DNA reads TGTGCCAGCAGCAAAATCTGGCGGGATTCCTACAATGAGCAGTTCTTC.